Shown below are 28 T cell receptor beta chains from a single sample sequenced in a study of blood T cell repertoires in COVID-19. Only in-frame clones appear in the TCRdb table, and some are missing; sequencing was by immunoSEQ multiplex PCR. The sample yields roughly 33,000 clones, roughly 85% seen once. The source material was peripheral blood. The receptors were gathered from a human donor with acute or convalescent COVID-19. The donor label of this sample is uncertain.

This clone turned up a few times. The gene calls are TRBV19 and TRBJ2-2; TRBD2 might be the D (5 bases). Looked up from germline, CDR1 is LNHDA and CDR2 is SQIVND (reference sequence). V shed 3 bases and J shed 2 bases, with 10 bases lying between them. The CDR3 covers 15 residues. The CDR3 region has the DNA TGTGCCAGTAGTATCTTCGAGGGAAACACCGGGGAGCTGTTTTTT. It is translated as CASSIFEGNTGELFF.

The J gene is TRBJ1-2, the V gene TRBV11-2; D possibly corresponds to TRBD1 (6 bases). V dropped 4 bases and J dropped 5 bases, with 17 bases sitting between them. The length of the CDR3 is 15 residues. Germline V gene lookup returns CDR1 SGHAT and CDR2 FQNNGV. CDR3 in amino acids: CASSSPKEQGYGYTF. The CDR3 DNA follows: TGTGCCAGCAGCTCCCCGAAGGAGCAGGGGTATGGCTACACCTTC.

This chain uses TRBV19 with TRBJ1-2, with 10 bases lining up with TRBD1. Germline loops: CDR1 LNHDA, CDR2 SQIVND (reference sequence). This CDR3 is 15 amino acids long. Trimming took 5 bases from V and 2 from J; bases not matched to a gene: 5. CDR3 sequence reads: CASSGPGQGNYGYTF. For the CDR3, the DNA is TGTGCCAGTAGTGGTCCGGGACAGGGGAACTATGGCTACACCTTC.

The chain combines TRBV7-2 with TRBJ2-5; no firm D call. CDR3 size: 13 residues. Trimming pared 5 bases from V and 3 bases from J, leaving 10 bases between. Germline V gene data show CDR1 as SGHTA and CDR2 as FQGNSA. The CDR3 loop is CASSRKREETQYF. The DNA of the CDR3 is TGTGCCAGCAGCCGAAAAAGAGAAGAGACCCAGTACTTC.

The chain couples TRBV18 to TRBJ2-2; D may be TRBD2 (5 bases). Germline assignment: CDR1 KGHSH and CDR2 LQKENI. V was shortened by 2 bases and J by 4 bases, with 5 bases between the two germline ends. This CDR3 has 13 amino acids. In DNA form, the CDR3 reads TGTGCCAGCTCACCAACTAGCACCGGGGAGCTGTTTTTT. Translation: CASSPTSTGELFF.

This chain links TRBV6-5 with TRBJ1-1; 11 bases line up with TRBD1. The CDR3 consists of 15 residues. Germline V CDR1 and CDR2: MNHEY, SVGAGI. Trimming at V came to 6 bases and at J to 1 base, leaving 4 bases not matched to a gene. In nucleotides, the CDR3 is TGTGCCAGCAGACGGACAGGGGGCCGGAACACTGAAGCTTTCTTT. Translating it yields CASRRTGGRNTEAFF.

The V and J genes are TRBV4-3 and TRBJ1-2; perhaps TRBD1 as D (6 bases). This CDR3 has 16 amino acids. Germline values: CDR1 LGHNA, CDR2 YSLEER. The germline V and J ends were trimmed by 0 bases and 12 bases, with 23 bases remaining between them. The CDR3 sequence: CASSQESGTPTGANTF. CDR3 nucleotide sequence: TGCGCCAGCAGCCAAGAATCCGGGACACCCACAGGCGCAAACACCTTC.

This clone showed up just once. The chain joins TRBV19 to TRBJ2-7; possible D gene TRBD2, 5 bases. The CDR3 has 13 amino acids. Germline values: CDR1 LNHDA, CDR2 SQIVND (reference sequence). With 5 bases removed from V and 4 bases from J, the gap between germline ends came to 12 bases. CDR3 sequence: CASSSGSLYEQYF. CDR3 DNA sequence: TGTGCCAGTAGTTCGGGATCCCTGTACGAGCAGTACTTC.

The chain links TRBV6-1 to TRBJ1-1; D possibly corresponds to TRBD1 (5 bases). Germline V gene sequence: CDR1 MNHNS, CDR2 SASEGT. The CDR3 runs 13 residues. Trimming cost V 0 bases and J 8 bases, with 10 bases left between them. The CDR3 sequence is CASSEAPGLEAFF. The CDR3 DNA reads TGTGCCAGCAGTGAAGCTCCAGGGCTCGAAGCTTTCTTT.

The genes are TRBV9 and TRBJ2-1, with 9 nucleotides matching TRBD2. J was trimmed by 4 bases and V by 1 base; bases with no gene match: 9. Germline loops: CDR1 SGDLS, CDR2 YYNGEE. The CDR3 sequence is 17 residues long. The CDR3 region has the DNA TGTGCCAGCAGCGTAACAGCGACTAGCGGTTCTTACAATGAGCAGTTCTTC. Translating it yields CASSVTATSGSYNEQFF.

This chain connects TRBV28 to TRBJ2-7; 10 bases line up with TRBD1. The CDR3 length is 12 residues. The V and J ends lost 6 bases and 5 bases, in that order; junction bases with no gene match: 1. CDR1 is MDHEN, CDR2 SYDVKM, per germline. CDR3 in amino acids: CASRGTGDEQYF. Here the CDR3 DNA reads TGTGCCAGCAGGGGGACAGGGGACGAGCAGTACTTC. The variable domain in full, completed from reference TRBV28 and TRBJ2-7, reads DVKVTQSSRYLVKRTGEKVFLECVQDMDHENMFWYRQDPGLGLRLIYFSYDVKMKEKGDIPEGYSVSREKKERFSLILESASTNQTSMYLCASRGTGDEQYFGPGTRLTVT.

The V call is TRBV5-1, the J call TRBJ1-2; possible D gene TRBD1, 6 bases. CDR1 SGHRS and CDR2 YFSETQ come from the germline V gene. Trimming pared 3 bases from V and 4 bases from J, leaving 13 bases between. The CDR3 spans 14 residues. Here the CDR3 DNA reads TGCGCCAGCAGCTCGACAGGTGTTGGCTATGGCTACACCTTC. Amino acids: CASSSTGVGYGYTF.

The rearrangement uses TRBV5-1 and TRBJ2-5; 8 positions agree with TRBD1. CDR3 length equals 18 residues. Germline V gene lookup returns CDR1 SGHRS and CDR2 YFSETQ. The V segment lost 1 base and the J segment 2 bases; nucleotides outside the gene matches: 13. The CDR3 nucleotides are TGCGCCAGCAGCTTGATGGGGTTTTCGGACAGGGCTCAAGAGACCCAGTACTTC. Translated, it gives CASSLMGFSDRAQETQYF.

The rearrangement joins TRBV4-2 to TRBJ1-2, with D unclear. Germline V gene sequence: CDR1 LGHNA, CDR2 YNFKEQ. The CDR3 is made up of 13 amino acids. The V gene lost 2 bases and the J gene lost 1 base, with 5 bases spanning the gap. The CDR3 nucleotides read TGTGCCAGCAGCCAAACAGATAACTATGGCTACACCTTC. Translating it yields CASSQTDNYGYTF.

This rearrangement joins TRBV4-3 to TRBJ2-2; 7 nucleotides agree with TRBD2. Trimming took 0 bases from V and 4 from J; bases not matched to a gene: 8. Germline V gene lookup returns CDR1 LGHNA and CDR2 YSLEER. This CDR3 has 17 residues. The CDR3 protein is CASSQDNWGLSTGELFF. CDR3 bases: TGCGCCAGCAGCCAAGATAATTGGGGACTATCCACCGGGGAGCTGTTTTTT.

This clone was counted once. The CDR3 nucleotides are TGTGCCAGCAGCTTAGCCTGGGCCCGCGGAGGGGAGACCCAGTACTTC. It yields the protein CASSLAWARGGETQYF. The chain carries TRBV7-8 and TRBJ2-5; D is perhaps TRBD2 (6 bases). Germline V gives CDR1 SGHVS, CDR2 FQNEAQ. V lost 0 bases and J 5 bases, leaving 16 bases between the germline ends. This CDR3 is 16 amino acids long.

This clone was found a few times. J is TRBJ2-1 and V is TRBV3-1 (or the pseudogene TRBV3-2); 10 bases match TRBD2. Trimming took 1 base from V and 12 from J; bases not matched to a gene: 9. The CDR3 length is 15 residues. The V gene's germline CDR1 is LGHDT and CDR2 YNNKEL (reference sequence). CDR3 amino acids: CASSQVGVAGGRQFF. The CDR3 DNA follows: TGTGCCAGCAGCCAAGTTGGGGTAGCGGGGGGAAGGCAGTTCTTC.

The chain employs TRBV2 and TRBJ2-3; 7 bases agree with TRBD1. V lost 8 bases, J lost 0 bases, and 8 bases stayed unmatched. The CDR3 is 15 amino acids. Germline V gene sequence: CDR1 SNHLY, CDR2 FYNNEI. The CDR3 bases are TGTGCCAGCGGAGAGGGACAGCCTAGCACAGATACGCAGTATTTT. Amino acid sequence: CASGEGQPSTDTQYF.

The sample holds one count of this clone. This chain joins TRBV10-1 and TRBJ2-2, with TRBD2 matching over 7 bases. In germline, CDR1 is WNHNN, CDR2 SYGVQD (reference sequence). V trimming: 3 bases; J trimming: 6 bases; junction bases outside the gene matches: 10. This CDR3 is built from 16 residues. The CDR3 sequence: CASSDGTNFGAGELFF. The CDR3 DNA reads TGCGCCAGCAGTGACGGGACTAACTTTGGCGCCGGGGAGCTGTTTTTT.

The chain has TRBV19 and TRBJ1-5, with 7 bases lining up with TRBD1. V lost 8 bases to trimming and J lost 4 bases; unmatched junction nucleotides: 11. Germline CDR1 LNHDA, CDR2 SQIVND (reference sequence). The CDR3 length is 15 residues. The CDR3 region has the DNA TGTGCCAGTCACCGAGGACAGGCCGCTAATCAGCCCCAGCATTTT. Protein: CASHRGQAANQPQHF. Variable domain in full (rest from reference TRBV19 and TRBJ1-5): DGGITQSPKYLFRKEGQNVTLSCEQNLNHDAMYWYRQDPGQGLRLIYYSQIVNDFQKGDIAEGYSVSREKKESFPLTVTSAQKNPTAFYLCASHRGQAANQPQHFGDGTRLSIL.

The CDR3 region is CASSLSPIASGTYTDTQYF. The DNA of the CDR3 is TGTGCCAGCAGCTTATCCCCCATAGCGAGCGGGACGTACACAGATACGCAGTATTTT. The V and J genes are TRBV7-2 and TRBJ2-3; TRBD2 matches 7 bases. V lost 2 bases to trimming and J lost 2 bases; unmatched junction nucleotides: 16. In germline, CDR1 is SGHTA, CDR2 FQGNSA. This CDR3 spans 19 amino acids.

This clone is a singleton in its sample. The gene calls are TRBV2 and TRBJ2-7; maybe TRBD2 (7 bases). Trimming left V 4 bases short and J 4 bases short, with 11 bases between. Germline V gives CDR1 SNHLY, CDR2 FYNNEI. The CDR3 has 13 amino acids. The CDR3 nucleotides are TGTGCCAGCAGTGGAGGGGGGGTTTACGAGCAGTACTTC. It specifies CASSGGGVYEQYF.

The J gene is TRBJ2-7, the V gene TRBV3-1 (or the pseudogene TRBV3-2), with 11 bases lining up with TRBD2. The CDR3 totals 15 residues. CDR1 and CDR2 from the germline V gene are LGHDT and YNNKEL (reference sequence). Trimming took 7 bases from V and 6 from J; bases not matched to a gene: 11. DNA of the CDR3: TGTGCCAGCACCCCAGGTCTAGCGGGAGGTAGCGAGCAGTACTTC. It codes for CASTPGLAGGSEQYF.

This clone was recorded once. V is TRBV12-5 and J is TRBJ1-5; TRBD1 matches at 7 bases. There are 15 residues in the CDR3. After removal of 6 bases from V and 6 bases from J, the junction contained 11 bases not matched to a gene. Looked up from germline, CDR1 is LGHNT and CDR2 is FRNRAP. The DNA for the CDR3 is TGTGCTAGTGGAAGACAGGGAATTCTTCCTCAGCCCCAGCATTTT. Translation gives CASGRQGILPQPQHF.

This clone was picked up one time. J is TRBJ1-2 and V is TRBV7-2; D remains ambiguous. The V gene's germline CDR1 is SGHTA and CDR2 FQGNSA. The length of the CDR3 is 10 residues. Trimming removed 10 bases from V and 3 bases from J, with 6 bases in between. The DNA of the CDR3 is TGTGCCATCGGAGACTATGGCTACACCTTC. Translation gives CAIGDYGYTF.

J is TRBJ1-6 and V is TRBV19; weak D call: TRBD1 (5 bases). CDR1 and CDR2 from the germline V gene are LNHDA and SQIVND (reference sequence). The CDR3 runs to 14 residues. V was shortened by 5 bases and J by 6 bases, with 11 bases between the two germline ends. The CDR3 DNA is TGTGCCAGTAGTGCGGGACCCTTTAATTCACCCCTCCACTTT. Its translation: CASSAGPFNSPLHF.

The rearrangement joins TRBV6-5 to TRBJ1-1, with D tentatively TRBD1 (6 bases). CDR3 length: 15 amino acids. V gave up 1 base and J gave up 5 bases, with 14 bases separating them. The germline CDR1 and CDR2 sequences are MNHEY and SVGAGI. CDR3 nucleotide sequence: TGTGCCAGCAGTTACTTGACAGGAGCAGGGACTGAAGCTTTCTTT. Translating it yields CASSYLTGAGTEAFF.

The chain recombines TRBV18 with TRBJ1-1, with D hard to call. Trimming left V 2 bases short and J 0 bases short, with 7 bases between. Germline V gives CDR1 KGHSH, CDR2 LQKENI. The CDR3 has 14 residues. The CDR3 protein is CASSPNTVNTEAFF. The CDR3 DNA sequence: TGTGCCAGCTCACCAAATACAGTGAACACTGAAGCTTTCTTT.